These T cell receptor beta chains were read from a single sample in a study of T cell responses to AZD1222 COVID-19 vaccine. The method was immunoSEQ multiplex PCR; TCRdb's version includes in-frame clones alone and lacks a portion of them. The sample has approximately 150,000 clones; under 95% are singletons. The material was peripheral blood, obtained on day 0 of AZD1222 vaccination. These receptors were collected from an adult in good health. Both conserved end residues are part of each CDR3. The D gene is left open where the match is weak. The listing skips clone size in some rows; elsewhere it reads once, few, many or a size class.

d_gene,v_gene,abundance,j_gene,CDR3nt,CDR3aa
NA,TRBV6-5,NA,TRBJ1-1,TGTGCCAGCAGGGGCGGGGAGAGTAACACTGAAGCTTTCTTT,CASRGGESNTEAFF
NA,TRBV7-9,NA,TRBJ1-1,TGTGCCAGCAGCGTAGGGGACCCGGGCACTGAAGCTTTCTTT,CASSVGDPGTEAFF
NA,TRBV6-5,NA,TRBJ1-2,TGTGCCAGCAGTTACCAAACGGCGGAGGGGGGGTATGGCTACACCTTC,CASSYQTAEGGYGYTF
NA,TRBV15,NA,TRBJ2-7,TGTGCCACCAGCAGCGGATTAAGCTCCTACGAGCAGTACTTC,CATSSGLSSYEQYF
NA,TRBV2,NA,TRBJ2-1,TGTGCCAGCAGCCTGGGACGGTACAATGAGCAGTTCTTC,CASSLGRYNEQFF
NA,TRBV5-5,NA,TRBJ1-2,TGTGCCAGCAGCCCCCTGGGGCAGAACTATGGCTACACCTTC,CASSPLGQNYGYTF
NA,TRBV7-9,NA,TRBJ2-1,TGTGCCAGCAGCTTAGTTTCGGAGGAGCAGTTCTTC,CASSLVSEEQFF
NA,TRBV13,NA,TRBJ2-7,TGTGCCAGCAGCTTAACCGGGGAACCCTACGAGCAGTACTTC,CASSLTGEPYEQYF
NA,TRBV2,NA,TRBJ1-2,TGTGCCAGCAAGGGACACCTAACTTCTAACTATGGCTACACCTTC,CASKGHLTSNYGYTF
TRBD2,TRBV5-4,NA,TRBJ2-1,TGTGCCAGCAGCTCTCTCAATACGGCGGGAGGTGAGCAGTTCTTC,CASSSLNTAGGEQFF
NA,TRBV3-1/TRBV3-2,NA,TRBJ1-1,TGTGCCAGCAGCCAGGCCCTCAGCGGGACTGAAGCTTTCTTT,CASSQALSGTEAFF
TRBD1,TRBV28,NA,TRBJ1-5,TGTGCCAGCCTCCCAGGGGGGAGTCAGCCCCAGCATTTT,CASLPGGSQPQHF
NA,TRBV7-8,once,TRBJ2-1,TGTGCCAGCAGCTTAGGACGTTTACCCTTACCCTACAATGAGCAGTTCTTC,CASSLGRLPLPYNEQFF
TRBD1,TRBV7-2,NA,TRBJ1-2,TGTGCCAGCAGCTTTGCCAGGGGGGCGAACTATGGCTACACCTTC,CASSFARGANYGYTF
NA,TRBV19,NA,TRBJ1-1,TGTGCCAGTACCATAAGTGGGCAGATGAACACTGAAGCTTTCTTT,CASTISGQMNTEAFF
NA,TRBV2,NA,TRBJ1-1,TGTGCCAGCAGTGAACTATCTGGAGGTTATACTGAAGCTTTCTTT,CASSELSGGYTEAFF
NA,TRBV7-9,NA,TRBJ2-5,TGTGCCAGCAGCTTAATTTCCCAAGAGACCCAGTACTTC,CASSLISQETQYF
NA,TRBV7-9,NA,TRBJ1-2,TGTGCCAGCAGCTTACCAGGGTATGGCTACACCTTC,CASSLPGYGYTF
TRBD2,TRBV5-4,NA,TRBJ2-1,TGTGCCAGCGGGGTCAAGACTAGCGTAGTTGAGCAGTTCTTC,CASGVKTSVVEQFF
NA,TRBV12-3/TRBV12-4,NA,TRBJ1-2,TGTGCCAGCACCTCCGGGAAGGGGGAAACCTTC,CASTSGKGETF
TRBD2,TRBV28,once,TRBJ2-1,TGTGCCAGCAGCTATAGGGAGCTAGCGGGAGTCGGTAATGAGCAGTTCTTC,CASSYRELAGVGNEQFF
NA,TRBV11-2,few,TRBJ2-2,TGTGCCAGCAGCTTAGTCGGCACCGGGGAGCTGTTTTTT,CASSLVGTGELFF
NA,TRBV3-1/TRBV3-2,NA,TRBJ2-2,TGTGCCAGCAGCTACGGGGACACCGGGGAGCTGTTTTTT,CASSYGDTGELFF
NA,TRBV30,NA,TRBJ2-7,TGTGCCTGGAGTGTAAGCCAGTCCTCCTACGAGCAGTACTTC,CAWSVSQSSYEQYF
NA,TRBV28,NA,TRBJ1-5,TGTGCCAGCAGTTTATGGGATAGCAATCAGCCCCAGCATTTT,CASSLWDSNQPQHF
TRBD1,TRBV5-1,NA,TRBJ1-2,TGCGCCAGCAGCCCCGGACAGGGCCCAAACTATGGCTACACCTTC,CASSPGQGPNYGYTF
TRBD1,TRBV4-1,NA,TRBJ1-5,TGCGCCAGCAGCCAGCCCCGGACAGGGCCCAATCAGCCCCAGCATTTT,CASSQPRTGPNQPQHF
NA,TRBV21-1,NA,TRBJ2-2,TGTGCCAGCAGCCCCCGACTAGGGGCCACCGGGGAGCTGTTTTTT,CASSPRLGATGELFF
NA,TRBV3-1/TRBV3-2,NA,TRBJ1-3,TGTGCCAGCAGGACCGCCTCTGGAAACACCATATATTTT,CASRTASGNTIYF
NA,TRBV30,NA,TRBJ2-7,TGTGCCTGGAGTTACGGGACCGCGATTTACTACGAGCAGTACTTC,CAWSYGTAIYYEQYF
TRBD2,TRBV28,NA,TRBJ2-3,TGTGCCAGTAACCTGGGACTAGCGAGCACAGATACGCAGTATTTT,CASNLGLASTDTQYF
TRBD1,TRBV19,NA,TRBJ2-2,TGTGCCAGTAGTGACCGGGACAGGGGCACCGGGGAGCTGTTTTTT,CASSDRDRGTGELFF
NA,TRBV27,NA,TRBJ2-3,TGTGCCAGCAGTTTATCGTTATCGGGGGGCGCGATCGGGGGGCAGTATTTT,CASSLSLSGGAIGGQYF
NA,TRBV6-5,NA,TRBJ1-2,TGTGCCAGCAGTTACTCCGGGATCCTAAGAAACTATGGCTACACCTTC,CASSYSGILRNYGYTF
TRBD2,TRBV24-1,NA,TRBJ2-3,TGTGCCACCAGTGATCCCCCGACTAGCGGGGGAGCAGATACGCAGTATTTT,CATSDPPTSGGADTQYF
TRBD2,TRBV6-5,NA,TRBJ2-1,TGTGCCAGCAGTTACCTAGGGTCGGGAGGAGGTGAGCAGTTCTTC,CASSYLGSGGGEQFF
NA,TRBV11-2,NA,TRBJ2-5,TGTGCCAGCAGCTTTGGAGAGACCCAGTACTTC,CASSFGETQYF
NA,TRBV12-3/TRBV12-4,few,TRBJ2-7,TGTGCCAGCAGTCCCACACTCTACGAGCAGTACTTC,CASSPTLYEQYF
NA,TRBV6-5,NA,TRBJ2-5,TGTGCCAGCAGCCCAGATGAGATGGGGATAGGGACCCAGTACTTC,CASSPDEMGIGTQYF
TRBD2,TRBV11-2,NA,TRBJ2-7,TGTGCCAGCAGCCGTCTAGCGGGTGGGTCCTACGAGCAGTACTTC,CASSRLAGGSYEQYF
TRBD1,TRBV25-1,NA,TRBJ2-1,TGTGCCAGCAGTGAAACCCCGAGGGGGCAACGTGAGCAGTTCTTC,CASSETPRGQREQFF
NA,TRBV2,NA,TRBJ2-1,TGTGCCAGCAGTGAATGGGCGGAGGCCTACAATGAGCAGTTCTTC,CASSEWAEAYNEQFF
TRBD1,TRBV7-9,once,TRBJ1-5,TGTGCCAGCAGCCCGGGGACAGGTAAAGAGCCCCAGCATTTT,CASSPGTGKEPQHF
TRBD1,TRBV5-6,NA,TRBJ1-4,TGTGCCAGCAGCCCGGGACAGGGTAATGAAAAACTGTTTTTT,CASSPGQGNEKLFF
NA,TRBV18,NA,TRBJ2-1,TGTGCCAGCTCACCTCGGGGTCTGAATTCCTACAATGAGCAGTTCTTC,CASSPRGLNSYNEQFF
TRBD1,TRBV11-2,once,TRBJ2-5,TGTGCCAGCAGCTTAGATTTGGCAGGGGGTCGGGAGACCCAGTACTTC,CASSLDLAGGRETQYF
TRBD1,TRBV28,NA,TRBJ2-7,TGTGCCAGCAGTTTCCAATCGACAGGGTTGTACGAGCAGTACTTC,CASSFQSTGLYEQYF
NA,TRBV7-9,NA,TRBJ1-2,TGTGCGAGCCTAAAGAACTATGATGGCTACACCTTC,CASLKNYDGYTF
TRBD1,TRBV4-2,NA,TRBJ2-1,TGTGCCAGCAGCCAAGAGGGGAGGACAGGGGGCTACAATGAGCAGTTCTTC,CASSQEGRTGGYNEQFF
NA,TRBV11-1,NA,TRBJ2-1,TGTGCCAGCAGCTTAATGGGGGGCAATGAGCAGTTCTTC,CASSLMGGNEQFF
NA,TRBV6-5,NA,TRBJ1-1,TGTGCCAGCAGTTACTCGGAGCAGACTGAAGCTTTCTTT,CASSYSEQTEAFF
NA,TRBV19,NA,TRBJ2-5,TGTGCCAGTAAACGATCCGGGCACCAAGAGACCCAGTACTTC,CASKRSGHQETQYF
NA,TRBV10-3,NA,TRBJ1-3,TGTGCCATCAGTGAGCGAGGAAACACCATATATTTT,CAISERGNTIYF
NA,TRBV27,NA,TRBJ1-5,TGTGCCAGCAGTTCGAACGCGGGACGGCAGAATCAGCCCCAGCATTTT,CASSSNAGRQNQPQHF
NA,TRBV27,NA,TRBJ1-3,TGTGCCAGCAGCCCGGACACGGGACTCTCTGGAAACACCATATATTTT,CASSPDTGLSGNTIYF
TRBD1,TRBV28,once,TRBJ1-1,TGTGCCAGCAGCCGACAAACAGGGGGGCGCGCTGAAGCTTTCTTT,CASSRQTGGRAEAFF
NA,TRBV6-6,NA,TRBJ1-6,TGTGCCAGCAGTTACGCATCACCCCTCCACTTT,CASSYASPLHF
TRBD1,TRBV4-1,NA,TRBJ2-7,TGCGCCAGCAGCTCTGGACAGGGCTACGAGCAGTACTTC,CASSSGQGYEQYF
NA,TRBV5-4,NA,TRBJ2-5,TGTGCCAGCAGCCGGGGGCCAGGCACCGGAGAGACCCAGTACTTC,CASSRGPGTGETQYF